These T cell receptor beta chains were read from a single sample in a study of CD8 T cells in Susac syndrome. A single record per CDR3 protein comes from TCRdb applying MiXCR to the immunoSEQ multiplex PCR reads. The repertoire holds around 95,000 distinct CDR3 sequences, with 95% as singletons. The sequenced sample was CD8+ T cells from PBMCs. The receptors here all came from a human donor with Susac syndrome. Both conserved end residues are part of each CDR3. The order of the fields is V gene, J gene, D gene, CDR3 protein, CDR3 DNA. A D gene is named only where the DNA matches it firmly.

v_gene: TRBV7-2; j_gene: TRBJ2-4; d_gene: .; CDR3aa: CASSLGSVQNAENIQYF; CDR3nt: TGTGCCAGCAGCTTAGGTTCGGTTCAGAATGCCGAAAACATTCAGTACTTC
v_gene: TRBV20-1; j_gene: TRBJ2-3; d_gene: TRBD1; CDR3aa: CSARDHGTGPYTQYF; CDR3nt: TGCAGTGCTAGAGATCACGGGACAGGACCCTATACGCAGTATTTT
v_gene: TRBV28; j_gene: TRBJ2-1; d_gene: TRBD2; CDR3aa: CASSLSGSGSYNEQFF; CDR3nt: TGTGCCAGCAGTCTTAGCGGGAGCGGCTCCTACAATGAGCAGTTCTTC
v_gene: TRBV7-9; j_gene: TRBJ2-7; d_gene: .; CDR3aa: CASSFEATYEQYF; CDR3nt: TGTGCCAGCAGCTTCGAAGCGACCTACGAGCAGTACTTC
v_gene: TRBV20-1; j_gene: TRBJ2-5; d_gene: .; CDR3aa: CSARDGGSQETQYF; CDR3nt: TGCAGTGCTAGAGATGGAGGGTCCCAAGAGACCCAGTACTTC
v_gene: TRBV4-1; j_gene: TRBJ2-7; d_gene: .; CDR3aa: CASSSPRDLGRSSYEQYF; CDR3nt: TGCGCCAGCAGCAGCCCTCGGGACCTGGGAAGGAGCTCCTACGAGCAGTACTTC
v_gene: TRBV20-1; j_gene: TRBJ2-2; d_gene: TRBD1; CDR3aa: CSAKQGADTGELFF; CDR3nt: TGCAGTGCTAAGCAGGGGGCGGACACCGGGGAGCTGTTTTTT
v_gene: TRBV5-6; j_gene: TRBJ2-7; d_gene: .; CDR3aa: CASSEGTATYEQYF; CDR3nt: TGTGCCAGCAGCGAGGGGACTGCGACCTACGAGCAGTACTTC
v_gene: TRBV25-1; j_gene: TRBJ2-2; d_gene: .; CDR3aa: CASRTENTGELFF; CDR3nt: TGTGCCAGCAGGACAGAGAACACCGGGGAGCTGTTTTTT
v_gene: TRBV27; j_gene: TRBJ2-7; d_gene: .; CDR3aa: CASSLGGARASFYEQYF; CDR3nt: TGTGCCAGCAGTTTAGGTGGTGCCCGGGCATCCTTCTACGAGCAGTACTTC
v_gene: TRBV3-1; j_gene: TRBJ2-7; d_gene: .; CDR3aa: CASSQAYGSYEQYF; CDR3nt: TGTGCCAGCAGCCAAGCATACGGTTCCTACGAGCAGTACTTC
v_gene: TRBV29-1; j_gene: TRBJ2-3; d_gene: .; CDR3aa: CSELSTDTQYF; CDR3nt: TGCAGCGAATTAAGTACAGATACGCAGTATTTT
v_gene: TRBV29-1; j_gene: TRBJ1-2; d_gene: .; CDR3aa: CSVRAAESMGYTF; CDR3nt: TGCAGCGTGCGGGCTGCGGAATCTATGGGCTACACCTTC
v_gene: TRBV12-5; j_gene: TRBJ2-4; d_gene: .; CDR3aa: CASGRFPESGKNIQYF; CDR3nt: TGTGCTAGTGGTCGTTTCCCCGAATCAGGCAAAAACATTCAGTACTTC
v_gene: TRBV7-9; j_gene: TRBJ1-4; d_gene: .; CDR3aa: CASSSWGEELFF; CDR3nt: TGTGCCAGCAGCTCCTGGGGCGAGGAACTGTTTTTT
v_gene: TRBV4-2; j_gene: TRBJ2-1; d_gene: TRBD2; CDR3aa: CASSQDESGGPNEQFF; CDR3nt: TGTGCCAGCAGCCAAGATGAATCGGGAGGGCCAAATGAGCAGTTCTTC